This T cell receptor beta chain was observed in a study of T cells in Graves' hyperthyroidism and ophthalmopathy. V lost 2 bases to trimming and J lost 6 bases; unmatched junction nucleotides: 6. There are 14 residues in the CDR3. The germline gives CDR1 SGHVS, CDR2 FNYEAQ. What was amplified from RNA transcripts were TCR beta CDR3 regions. TCR CDR3 underwent first-round RT-PCR with the HTBI primer set. TCRdb reprocessed the multiplex PCR reads with MiXCR, giving one entry per CDR3 protein. The sample carries roughly 500,000 distinct CDR3 sequences, 46% recorded once. The sample comprised peripheral blood or thyroid tissue (not recorded which). The chain is built from TRBV7-6 and TRBJ1-2; 7 bases match TRBD1. This receptor was taken from an adult woman with Graves' disease, either hyperthyroidism or ophthalmopathy (not recorded which). Written as DNA, the CDR3 is TGTGCCAGCAGCTTAACCAGGGGGAGGGATGGCTACACCTTC. This translates into CASSLTRGRDGYTF.